A single sample is the source of the 22 T cell receptor beta chains below, sequenced in a study of cytotoxic CD8 clonotypes in ibrutinib-treated CLL. Profiled with immunoSEQ multiplex PCR; TCRdb holds only in-frame clones, not every one. The sample has 30,000 to 40,000 clones, approximately 69% seen once. The sample was PBMCs, taken before ibrutinib treatment. The receptors were sampled from a human donor with chronic lymphocytic leukemia.

The J gene is TRBJ2-5, the V gene TRBV5-1; D possibly corresponds to TRBD1 (6 bases). With 4 bases removed from V and 2 bases from J, the gap between germline ends came to 15 bases. The CDR3 consists of 15 residues. CDR1 and CDR2 from the germline V gene are SGHRS and YFSETQ. Here the CDR3 DNA reads TGCGCCAGCAGCCCGCGGGCAGGGGAGCAAGAGACCCAGTACTTC. It translates to CASSPRAGEQETQYF. Drawing the rest from reference TRBV5-1 and TRBJ2-5, the complete variable domain is KAGVTQTPRYLIKTRGQQVTLSCSPISGHRSVSWYQQTPGQGLQFLFEYFSETQRNKGNFPGRFSGRQFSNSRSEMNVSTLELGDSALYLCASSPRAGEQETQYFGPGTRLLVL.

The chain combines TRBV29-1 with TRBJ2-5; 7 bases agree with TRBD1. Germline CDR1 SQVTM, CDR2 ANQGSEA. The CDR3 runs to 11 residues. V was pared by 8 bases and J by 5 bases, with 5 bases of the junction left unmatched. The CDR3 protein is CSTRGWETQYF. The CDR3 nucleotides are TGCAGCACCAGGGGGTGGGAGACCCAGTACTTC.

With respect to this clone: One end of the junction fails to match germline, which may point to a read error. CDR3 region: CASSLIAGDWNEQFF. DNA for the CDR3: TGTGCTAGCAGCTTAATAGCGGGAGATTGGAATGAGCAGTTCTTC. The chain couples TRBV7-7 to TRBJ2-1, with 9 nucleotides matching TRBD2. CDR1 and CDR2 (germline): SSHAT, FNYEAQ (reference sequence). The CDR3 runs 15 residues.

The J gene is TRBJ2-3, the V gene TRBV5-4; D not resolved. The V gene lost 0 bases and the J gene lost 1 base, with 3 bases spanning the gap. Germline V gives CDR1 SGHNT, CDR2 YYREEE (reference sequence). The CDR3 sequence is 13 residues long. In nucleotides, the CDR3 is TGTGCCAGCAGCTTGGCTGGCACAGATACGCAGTATTTT. Translated: CASSLAGTDTQYF.

This sequence joins TRBV9 and TRBJ2-7; 7 nucleotides match TRBD2. The CDR3 consists of 14 residues. The germline V gene has CDR1 SGDLS and CDR2 YYNGEE. Trimming at V came to 0 bases and at J to 2 bases, leaving 2 bases not matched to a gene. The CDR3 DNA sequence: TGTGCCAGCAGCGTAGGGGGGGGACCCTACGAGCAGTACTTC. It encodes CASSVGGGPYEQYF.

The chain uses TRBV14 and TRBJ1-4; possible D gene TRBD1, 6 bases. V lost 4 bases and J lost 5, with 17 bases in between. The CDR3 spans 16 residues. In germline, CDR1 is SGHDN, CDR2 FVKESK. CDR3 coding DNA: TGTGCCAGCAGCCCAATCAGTGGGGGCGCAAATGAAAAACTGTTTTTT. It codes for CASSPISGGANEKLFF.

In its sample, this clone was seen a few times. The chain recombines TRBV2 with TRBJ2-3; 9 nucleotides agree with TRBD2. Germline CDR1 is SNHLY and CDR2 is FYNNEI. The CDR3 extends over 17 amino acids. V was pared by 10 bases and J by 1 base, with 15 bases of the junction left unmatched. CDR3 bases: TGTGCCACCGAACTAGCGGGTTCAAGCAGGGGCACAGATACGCAGTATTTT. It codes for CATELAGSSRGTDTQYF. The whole variable domain, remainder taken from reference TRBV2 and TRBJ2-3, is EPEVTQTPSHQVTQMGQEVILRCVPISNHLYFYWYRQILGQKVEFLVSFYNNEISEKSEIFDDQFSVERPDGSNFTLKIRSTKLEDSAMYFCATELAGSSRGTDTQYFGPGTRLTVL.

This chain joins TRBV2 and TRBJ2-7; 8 bases map to TRBD2. Unmatched junction bases numbered 9, after V lost 4 bases and J lost 7 bases. Germline loops: CDR1 SNHLY, CDR2 FYNNEI. The length of the CDR3 is 14 residues. This chain's CDR3 is CASSGERGPEEQYF. CDR3 in DNA: TGTGCCAGCAGTGGGGAGCGGGGGCCTGAGGAGCAGTACTTC.

In its sample, this clone was seen once. The V gene is TRBV27, the J gene TRBJ2-1; 10 bases match TRBD2. Germline loops: CDR1 MNHEY, CDR2 SMNVEV (reference sequence). The CDR3 is made up of 14 amino acids. The ends lost 0 bases at V and 10 bases at J; junction bases unmatched: 3. CDR3 sequence: CASSLSTTSGEQFF. CDR3 sequence (DNA): TGTGCCAGCAGTTTATCAACGACTAGCGGGGAGCAGTTCTTC.

The J gene is TRBJ2-5, the V gene TRBV4-3, with unresolved D. Trimming removed 1 base at V and 5 bases at J, with 11 bases between. The CDR3 runs to 14 residues. Germline V CDR1 and CDR2: LGHNA, YSLEER. CDR3 sequence: CASSQVGRPETQYF. CDR3 bases: TGCGCCAGCAGCCAAGTAGGTCGACCCGAGACCCAGTACTTC.

The chain links TRBV23-1 to TRBJ2-3; D may be TRBD2 (6 bases). TRBV23-1 is noted as an ORF with a role that remains uncertain. CDR3 length: 16 amino acids. The V and J ends lost 0 bases and 2 bases respectively, with 12 bases between them. CDR3 sequence: CASSQSGRDLTDTQYF. DNA for the CDR3: TGCGCCAGCAGTCAATCTGGGCGGGACCTCACAGATACGCAGTATTTT.

V and J are TRBV7-7 and TRBJ1-1; D is unclear. The length of the CDR3 is 13 residues. Trimming pared 4 bases from V and 2 bases from J, leaving 8 bases between. CDR1 SSHAT and CDR2 FNYEAQ come from the germline V gene (reference sequence). DNA for the CDR3: TGTGCCAGCAGCTCGACCAAAAACACTGAAGCTTTCTTT. This sequence encodes CASSSTKNTEAFF.

This clone was detected once. The chain employs TRBV11-2 and TRBJ2-7, with 8 bases identical to TRBD1. The CDR3 runs 15 residues. V lost 5 bases and J lost 6; bases outside the gene matches: 12. Germline V gene sequence: CDR1 SGHAT, CDR2 FQNNGV. The CDR3 here is CASSQLGQGISEQYF. In nucleotides, the CDR3 is TGTGCCAGCAGCCAATTAGGACAGGGAATAAGCGAGCAGTACTTC.

This clone was seen a handful of times. V and J are TRBV5-1 and TRBJ2-7; the match to TRBD1 covers 8 bases. J lost 4 bases, V lost 5 bases, and 8 bases had no gene match. The germline gives CDR1 SGHRS, CDR2 YFSETQ. The CDR3 has 14 amino acids. The CDR3 bases are TGCGCCAGCAGGGAAAGGACAGGGTTGTACGAGCAGTACTTC. Residues: CASRERTGLYEQYF.

The rearrangement joins TRBV7-9 to TRBJ1-4; D gene uncertain. Germline V lookup: CDR1 SEHNR, CDR2 FQNEAQ (reference sequence). Trimming took off 5 bases at V and 1 base at J, with 8 bases between the two ends. This CDR3 has 14 amino acids. This chain's CDR3 is CASSPGQTNEKLFF. The CDR3 DNA sequence: TGTGCCAGCAGCCCGGGCCAAACTAATGAAAAACTGTTTTTT.

The chain has TRBV7-8 and TRBJ2-2; D is perhaps TRBD1 (5 bases). The length of the CDR3 is 16 residues. Trimming stripped 1 base from V and 7 bases from J, with 16 bases between. Looked up from germline, CDR1 is SGHVS and CDR2 is FQNEAQ. The chain's CDR3 is CASSLEAGYGGGELFF. CDR3 bases: TGTGCCAGCAGCTTAGAGGCAGGGTATGGTGGCGGGGAGCTGTTTTTT.

CDR3 residues: CASRGQGEADTQYF. For the CDR3, the DNA is TGTGCCAGCAGGGGACAGGGTGAGGCAGATACGCAGTATTTT. V usage is TRBV6-5 and J usage is TRBJ2-3; 9 bases match TRBD1. Germline CDR1 is MNHEY and CDR2 is SVGAGI. Losses at the gene ends were 6 bases for V and 4 bases for J; bases not matched to a gene: 5. This CDR3 is 14 amino acids long.

The chain joins TRBV7-2 to TRBJ2-1, with 11 bases identical to TRBD2. This CDR3 region has 16 residues. Germline CDR1 and CDR2: SGHTA and FQGNSA. The V segment lost 1 base and the J segment 3 bases; nucleotides outside the gene matches: 2. The CDR3 region is CASSLGLAGIYNEQFF. CDR3 nucleotides: TGTGCCAGCAGCTTAGGACTAGCGGGGATCTACAATGAGCAGTTCTTC. Combining the CDR3 with reference TRBV7-2 and TRBJ2-1 gives the whole variable domain GAGVSQSPSNKVTEKGKDVELRCDPISGHTALYWYRQSLGQGLEFLIYFQGNSAPDKSGLPSDRFSAERTGGSVSTLTIQRTQQEDSAVYLCASSLGLAGIYNEQFFGPGTRLTVL.

The chain uses TRBV10-3 and TRBJ1-5; D gene uncertain. The V end lost 2 bases, the J end lost 7 bases, and 15 bases lay between the germline ends. There are 15 residues in the CDR3. Germline V gene lookup returns CDR1 ENHRY and CDR2 SYGVKD. The CDR3 bases are TGTGCCATCAGTGAGACGATAGGTGATAGGCAGCCCCAGCATTTT. This sequence encodes CAISETIGDRQPQHF.

This CDR3 is CASSQNRHISSYNEQFF. The CDR3 DNA reads as TGTGCCAGCAGCCAAAACCGACACATTAGCTCCTACAATGAGCAGTTCTTC. The chain carries TRBV9 and TRBJ2-1; no firm D call. This CDR3 spans 17 amino acids. V gave up 4 bases and J gave up 0 bases, with 17 bases separating them. Germline V gene data show CDR1 as SGDLS and CDR2 as YYNGEE.

This clone was counted between two and nine times. This chain connects TRBV18 to TRBJ1-1; D is perhaps TRBD1 (5 bases). The V gene lost 2 bases and the J gene lost 3 bases, with 16 bases spanning the gap. Germline V lookup: CDR1 KGHSH, CDR2 LQKENI. CDR3 size: 16 residues. The CDR3 DNA reads TGTGCCAGCTCACCATTCTTAGGGGCTGGAGACACTGAAGCTTTCTTT. Protein: CASSPFLGAGDTEAFF.

This chain's CDR3 is CASSIGSVTEAFF. DNA for the CDR3: TGTGCCAGTAGTATAGGGTCCGTTACTGAAGCTTTCTTT. This chain uses TRBV19 with TRBJ1-1; D is ambiguous. The germline V gene encodes CDR1 LNHDA and CDR2 SQIVND (reference sequence). The V and J ends lost 1 base and 5 bases respectively, with 8 bases between them. The CDR3 extends over 13 amino acids.